Sequencing of this T cell receptor (beta chain) was carried out in a study of shared clonotypes between healthy human individuals. Germline assignment: CDR1 MDHEN and CDR2 SYDVKM. The CDR3 sequence is 17 residues long. The junction had 10 bases not matched to a gene; V was cut back by 2 bases and J by 0 bases. Assay: immunoSEQ multiplex PCR; the TCRdb copy retains only in-frame clones and omits some. Of 1.5 million to 2.5 million clones in the sample, about 95% are singletons; the top ten hold around 1.2%. The naive CD8 subset, CD45RO-negative cells positively selected for CCR7, excluded terminally differentiated effector memory CD45RA+ cells.

The sequence was collected from a man between 18 and 35 years old in good health. V is TRBV28 and J is TRBJ2-7, with TRBD1 matching over 7 bases. What was sequenced was naive CD8+ T cells sorted from blood. The CDR3 bases are TGTGCCAGCAGTTTAGGTATCGAAGACAGGGACTCCTACGAGCAGTACTTC. This sequence encodes CASSLGIEDRDSYEQYF.